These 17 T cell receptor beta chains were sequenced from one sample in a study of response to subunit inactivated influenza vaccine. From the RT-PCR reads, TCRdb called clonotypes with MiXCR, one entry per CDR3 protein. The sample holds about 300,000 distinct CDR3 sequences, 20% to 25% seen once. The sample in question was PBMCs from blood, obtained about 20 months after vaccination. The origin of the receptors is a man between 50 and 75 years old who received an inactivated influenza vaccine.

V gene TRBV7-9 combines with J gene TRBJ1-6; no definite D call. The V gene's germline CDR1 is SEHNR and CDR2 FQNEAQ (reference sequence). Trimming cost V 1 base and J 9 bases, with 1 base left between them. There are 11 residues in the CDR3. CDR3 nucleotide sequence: TGTGCCAGCAGCTTAGGTTCACCCCTCCACTTT. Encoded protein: CASSLGSPLHF.

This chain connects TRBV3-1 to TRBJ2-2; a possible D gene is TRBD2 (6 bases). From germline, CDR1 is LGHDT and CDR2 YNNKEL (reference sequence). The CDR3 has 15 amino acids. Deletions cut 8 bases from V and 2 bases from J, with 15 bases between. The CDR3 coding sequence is TGTGCCAGCTCGAGACCGGGACTCAACACCGGGGAGCTGTTTTTT. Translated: CASSRPGLNTGELFF.

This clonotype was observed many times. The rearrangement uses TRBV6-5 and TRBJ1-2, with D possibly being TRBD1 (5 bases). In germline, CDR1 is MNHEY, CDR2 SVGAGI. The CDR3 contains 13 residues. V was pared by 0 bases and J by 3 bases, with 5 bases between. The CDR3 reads CASSYSRDYGYTF. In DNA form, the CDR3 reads TGTGCCAGCAGTTACTCCAGGGACTATGGCTACACCTTC.

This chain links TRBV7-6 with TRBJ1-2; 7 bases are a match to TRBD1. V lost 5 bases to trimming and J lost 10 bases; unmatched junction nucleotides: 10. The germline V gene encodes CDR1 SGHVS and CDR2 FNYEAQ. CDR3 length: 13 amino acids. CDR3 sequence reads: CASSPIQGFDYTF. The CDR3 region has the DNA TGTGCCAGCAGCCCAATACAGGGGTTTGACTACACCTTC.

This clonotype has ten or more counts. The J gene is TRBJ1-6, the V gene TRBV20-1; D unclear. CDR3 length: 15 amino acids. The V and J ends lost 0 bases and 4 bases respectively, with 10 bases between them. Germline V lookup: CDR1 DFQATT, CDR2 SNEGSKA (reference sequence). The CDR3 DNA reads TGCAGTGCTAGAGATATTACGGATTATAATTCACCCCTCCACTTT. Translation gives CSARDITDYNSPLHF.

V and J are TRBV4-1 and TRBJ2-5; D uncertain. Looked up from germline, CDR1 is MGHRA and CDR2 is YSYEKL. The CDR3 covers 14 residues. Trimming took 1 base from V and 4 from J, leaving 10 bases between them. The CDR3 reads CASSQVPTLETQYF. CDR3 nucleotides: TGCGCCAGCAGCCAAGTACCTACTCTAGAGACCCAGTACTTC.

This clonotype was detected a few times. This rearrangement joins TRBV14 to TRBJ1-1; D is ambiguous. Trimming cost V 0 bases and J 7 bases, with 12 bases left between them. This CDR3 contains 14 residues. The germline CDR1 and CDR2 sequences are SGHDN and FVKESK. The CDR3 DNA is TGTGCCAGCAGCCAAGATAGGTATTCAGTTGAAGCTTTCTTT. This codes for CASSQDRYSVEAFF. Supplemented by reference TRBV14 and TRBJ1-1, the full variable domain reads EAGVTQFPSHSVIEKGQTVTLRCDPISGHDNLYWYRRVMGKEIKFLLHFVKESKQDESGMPNNRFLAERTGGTYSTLKVQPAELEDSGVYFCASSQDRYSVEAFFGQGTRLTVV.

The CDR3 protein is CSVVGYNEQFF. CDR3 in DNA: TGCAGCGTTGTTGGCTACAATGAGCAGTTCTTC. This chain uses TRBV29-1 with TRBJ2-1; D is uncertain. The CDR3 consists of 11 residues. Germline CDR1 and CDR2: SQVTM and ANQGSEA. Deletions cut 4 bases from V and 3 bases from J, with 4 bases between.

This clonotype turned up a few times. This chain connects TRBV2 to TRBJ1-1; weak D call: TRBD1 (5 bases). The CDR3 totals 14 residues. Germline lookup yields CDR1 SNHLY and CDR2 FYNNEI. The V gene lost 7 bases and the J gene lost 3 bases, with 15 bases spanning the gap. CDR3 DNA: TGTGCCAGCAAAAGTCAGGACACTTACACTGAAGCTTTCTTT. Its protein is CASKSQDTYTEAFF.

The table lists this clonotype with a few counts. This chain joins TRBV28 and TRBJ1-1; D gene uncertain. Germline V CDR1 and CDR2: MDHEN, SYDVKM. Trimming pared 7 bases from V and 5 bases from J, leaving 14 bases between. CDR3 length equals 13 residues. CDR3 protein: CASKWEPRTEAFF. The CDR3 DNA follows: TGTGCCAGCAAATGGGAACCGAGGACTGAAGCTTTCTTT.

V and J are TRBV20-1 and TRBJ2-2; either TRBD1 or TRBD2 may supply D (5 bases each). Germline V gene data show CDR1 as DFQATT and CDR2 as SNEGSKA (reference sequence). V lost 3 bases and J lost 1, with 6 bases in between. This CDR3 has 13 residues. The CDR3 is CSARRGNTGELFF. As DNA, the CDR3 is TGCAGTGCTAGGAGGGGGAACACCGGGGAGCTGTTTTTT.

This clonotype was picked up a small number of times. CDR3 sequence (DNA): TGTGCCAGCACCCTCCGGAACACTTTGAACACTGAAGCTTTCTTT. It encodes CASTLRNTLNTEAFF. This rearrangement joins TRBV2 to TRBJ1-1; D is ambiguous. With 7 bases removed from V and 0 bases from J, the gap between germline ends came to 15 bases. CDR1 and CDR2 (germline): SNHLY, FYNNEI. This CDR3 has 15 amino acids.

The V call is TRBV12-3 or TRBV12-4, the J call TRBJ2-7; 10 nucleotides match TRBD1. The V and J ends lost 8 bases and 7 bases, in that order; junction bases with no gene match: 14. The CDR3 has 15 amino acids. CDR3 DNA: TGTGCCAGCCTTTATATGGGACAGGGGATGGGGGAGCAGTACTTC. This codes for CASLYMGQGMGEQYF.

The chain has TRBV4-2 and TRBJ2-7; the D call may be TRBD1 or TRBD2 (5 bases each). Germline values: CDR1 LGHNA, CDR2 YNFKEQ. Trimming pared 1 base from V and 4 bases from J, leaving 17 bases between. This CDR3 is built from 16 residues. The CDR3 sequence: CASSQVGRLGEYEQYF. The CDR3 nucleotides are TGTGCCAGCAGCCAAGTGGGGCGTTTGGGGGAGTACGAGCAGTACTTC.

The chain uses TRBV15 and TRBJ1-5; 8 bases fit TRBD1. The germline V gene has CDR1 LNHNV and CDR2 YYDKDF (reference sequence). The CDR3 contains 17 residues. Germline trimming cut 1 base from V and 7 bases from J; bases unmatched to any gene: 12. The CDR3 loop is CATSRVRTGTTEQPQHF. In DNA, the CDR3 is TGTGCCACCAGCAGAGTTCGGACAGGGACGACAGAGCAGCCCCAGCATTTT.

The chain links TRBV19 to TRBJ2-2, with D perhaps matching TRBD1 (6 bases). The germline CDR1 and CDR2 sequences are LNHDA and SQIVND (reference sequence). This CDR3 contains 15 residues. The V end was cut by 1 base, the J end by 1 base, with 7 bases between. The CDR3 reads CASSIVQGNTGELFF. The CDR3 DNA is TGTGCCAGTAGTATAGTACAGGGGAACACCGGGGAGCTGTTTTTT.

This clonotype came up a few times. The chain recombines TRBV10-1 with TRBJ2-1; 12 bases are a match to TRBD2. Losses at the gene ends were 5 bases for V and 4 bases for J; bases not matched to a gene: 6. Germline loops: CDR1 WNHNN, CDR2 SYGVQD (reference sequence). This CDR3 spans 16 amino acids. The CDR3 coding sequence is TGCGCCAGCAGTATATCTAGCGGGGGGGTGTACAATGAGCAGTTCTTC. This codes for CASSISSGGVYNEQFF.